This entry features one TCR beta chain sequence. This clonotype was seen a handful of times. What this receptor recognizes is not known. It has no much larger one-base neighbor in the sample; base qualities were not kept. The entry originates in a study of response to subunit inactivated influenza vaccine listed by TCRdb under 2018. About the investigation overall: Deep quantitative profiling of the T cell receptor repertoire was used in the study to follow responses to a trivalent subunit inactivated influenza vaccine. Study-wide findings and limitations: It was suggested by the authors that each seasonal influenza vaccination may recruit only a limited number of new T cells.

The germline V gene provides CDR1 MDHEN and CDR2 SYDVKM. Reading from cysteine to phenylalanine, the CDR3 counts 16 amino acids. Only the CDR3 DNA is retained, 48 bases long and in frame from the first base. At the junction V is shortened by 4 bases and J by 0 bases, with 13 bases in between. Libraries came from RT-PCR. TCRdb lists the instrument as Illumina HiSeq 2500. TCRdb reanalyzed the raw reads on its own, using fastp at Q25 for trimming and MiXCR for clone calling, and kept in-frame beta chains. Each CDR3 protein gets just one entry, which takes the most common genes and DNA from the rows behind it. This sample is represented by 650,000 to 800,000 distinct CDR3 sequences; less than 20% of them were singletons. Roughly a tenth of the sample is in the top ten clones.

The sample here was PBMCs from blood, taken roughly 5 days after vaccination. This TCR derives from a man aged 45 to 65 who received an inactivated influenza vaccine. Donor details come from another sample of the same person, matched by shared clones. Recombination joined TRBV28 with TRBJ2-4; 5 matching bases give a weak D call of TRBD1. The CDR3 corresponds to CASSYRQLLAKNIQYF. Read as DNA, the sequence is TGTGCCAGCAGTTACCGACAGCTTCTAGCCAAAAACATTCAGTACTTC.